This entry lists 30 T cell receptor beta chains sequenced from one sample in a study of cytomegalovirus exposure and HLA in healthy donors. 60 Vbeta and 13 Jbeta primers were used in PCR. Only in-frame clones appear in the TCRdb table, and some are missing; sequencing was by immunoSEQ multiplex PCR. The table has approximately 190,000 clones, roughly 80% seen once; the top ten hold 3.8%. Specimen: PBMCs. Every receptor here comes from a man aged 45-65 years in good health and CMV-seronegative.

V gene TRBV2 combines with J gene TRBJ2-1; D call uncertain. Per the germline V gene, CDR1 is SNHLY and CDR2 is FYNNEI. The CDR3 totals 14 residues. Trimming left V 6 bases short and J 6 bases short, with 15 bases between. The CDR3, as DNA: TGTGCCAGCAGACAAAGTAGCCCTTCCAATGAGCAGTTCTTC. It codes for CASRQSSPSNEQFF.

The chain combines TRBV7-8 with TRBJ2-7; 9 bases fit TRBD1. The CDR3 covers 14 residues. Germline V gene lookup returns CDR1 SGHVS and CDR2 FQNEAQ. V gave up 3 bases and J gave up 6 bases; unmatched junction bases: 6. CDR3 loop: CASSLGQGLFEQYF. The CDR3 DNA reads as TGTGCCAGCAGCTTGGGACAGGGCCTCTTCGAGCAGTACTTC.

The J gene is TRBJ2-5, the V gene TRBV7-9; a weak D match, TRBD2 (6 bases). The CDR3 contains 13 residues. Germline CDR1 is SEHNR and CDR2 is FQNEAQ (reference sequence). Trimming left V 8 bases short and J 2 bases short, with 12 bases between. The CDR3 region is CASVRGLQETQYF. The CDR3 region has the DNA TGTGCCAGCGTTCGGGGGTTACAAGAGACCCAGTACTTC.

The rearrangement uses TRBV7-9 and TRBJ2-3; D uncertain. Germline V gives CDR1 SEHNR, CDR2 FQNEAQ (reference sequence). V gave up 6 bases and J gave up 5 bases, with 21 bases separating them. The CDR3 is 16 residues long. The CDR3 sequence: CASSLRSSIPGDTQYF. The CDR3 nucleotides read TGTGCCAGCAGTCTTCGGTCGTCTATCCCCGGAGATACGCAGTATTTT.

The CDR3 protein is CAWSVRLQAEAFF. The CDR3 DNA reads as TGTGCCTGGAGTGTAAGATTACAGGCTGAAGCTTTCTTT. This chain uses TRBV30 with TRBJ1-1, with a possible D match to TRBD1 (5 bases). The CDR3 contains 13 residues. CDR1 and CDR2 (germline): GTSNPN, SVGIG (reference sequence). Trimming took 0 bases from V and 6 from J, leaving 11 bases between them.

The CDR3 here is CASSLDPGLAYEQYF. The CDR3 region has the DNA TGTGCCAGCAGCTTAGATCCCGGACTGGCTTACGAGCAGTACTTC. The rearrangement links TRBV11-2 to TRBJ2-5; D might be TRBD2 (5 bases). The J call is doubtful: the DNA matches TRBJ2-7 better. The CDR3 loop spans 15 amino acids. Germline CDR1 SGHAT, CDR2 FQNNGV.

The CDR3 sequence is CASSLGPGAYEQYF. The DNA for the CDR3 is TGTGCCAGCAGCTTAGGGCCCGGAGCCTACGAGCAGTACTTC. This chain connects TRBV11-2 to TRBJ2-5, with D unclear. The J call may be mistaken, given a closer DNA end match to TRBJ2-7. This CDR3 comprises 14 residues. Germline V gives CDR1 SGHAT, CDR2 FQNNGV.

This rearrangement joins TRBV7-2 to TRBJ2-7; 11 positions match TRBD1. Germline V lookup: CDR1 SGHTA, CDR2 FQGNSA. The CDR3 runs to 13 residues. Trimming removed 4 bases from V and 7 bases from J; junction bases left unmatched: 3. The CDR3 reads CASSWDRGKEQYF. The CDR3 DNA sequence: TGTGCCAGCAGCTGGGACAGGGGGAAAGAGCAGTACTTC.

V usage is TRBV7-9 and J usage is TRBJ1-4; unclear D gene. This CDR3 region has 13 residues. V dropped 8 bases and J dropped 5 bases, with 12 bases sitting between them. Germline V lookup: CDR1 SEHNR, CDR2 FQNEAQ (reference sequence). The CDR3 spells CASATGLNEKLFF. DNA of the CDR3: TGTGCCAGCGCGACGGGATTGAATGAAAAACTGTTTTTT.

This chain connects TRBV9 to TRBJ2-3, with unresolved D. The CDR3 consists of 12 residues. Germline CDR1 and CDR2: SGDLS and YYNGEE. The V and J ends lost 4 bases and 0 bases respectively, with 3 bases between them. The CDR3 reads CASSRSTDTQYF. The DNA for the CDR3 is TGTGCCAGCAGCCGGAGCACAGATACGCAGTATTTT.

The rearrangement links TRBV7-2 to TRBJ1-2, with TRBD1 matching 9 bases. The CDR3 sequence is 14 residues long. The germline V gene has CDR1 SGHTA and CDR2 FQGNSA. The V segment lost 5 bases and the J segment 7 bases; nucleotides outside the gene matches: 8. The CDR3 DNA is TGTGCCAGCAGCCTTGACAGGGGGGTTCGTGGCTACACCTTC. Translation: CASSLDRGVRGYTF. Full variable domain (outside the CDR3, taken from reference TRBV7-2 and TRBJ1-2): GAGVSQSPSNKVTEKGKDVELRCDPISGHTALYWYRQSLGQGLEFLIYFQGNSAPDKSGLPSDRFSAERTGGSVSTLTIQRTQQEDSAVYLCASSLDRGVRGYTFGSGTRLTVV.

The chain uses TRBV9 and TRBJ2-3; TRBD1 agrees at 8 bases. The CDR3 is 15 amino acids. Germline V gene lookup returns CDR1 SGDLS and CDR2 YYNGEE. J was trimmed by 2 bases and V by 3 bases; bases with no gene match: 5. The CDR3 DNA reads TGTGCCAGCAGCGCCCAGGGGGCGAACACAGATACGCAGTATTTT. This translates into CASSAQGANTDTQYF.

This clone appeared a single time. V usage is TRBV6-5 and J usage is TRBJ2-7, with 9 bases fitting TRBD1. The CDR3 has 13 residues. The V and J ends lost 6 bases and 5 bases, in that order; junction bases with no gene match: 5. The germline V gene encodes CDR1 MNHEY and CDR2 SVGAGI. The DNA for the CDR3 is TGTGCCAGCAGCCGGGACAGGGCCAACGAGCAGTACTTC. It yields the protein CASSRDRANEQYF.

V is TRBV30 and J is TRBJ1-2; 11 positions agree with TRBD1. Looked up from germline, CDR1 is GTSNPN and CDR2 is SVGIG (reference sequence). The CDR3 loop spans 14 amino acids. V lost 5 bases and J lost 7; bases outside the gene matches: 9. The CDR3 is CAWSPGQGASGYTF. The DNA of the CDR3 is TGTGCCTGGTCCCCCGGACAGGGGGCATCTGGCTACACCTTC.

This chain links TRBV27 with TRBJ2-7; 8 bases fit TRBD1. This CDR3 comprises 14 residues. V gave up 10 bases and J gave up 0 bases; unmatched junction bases: 8. Looked up from germline, CDR1 is MNHEY and CDR2 is SMNVEV (reference sequence). CDR3 residues: CATQRQGSSYEQYF. The CDR3 nucleotides are TGTGCCACCCAACGACAGGGGAGCTCCTACGAGCAGTACTTC.

V is TRBV19 and J is TRBJ2-6; 8 bases agree with TRBD1. CDR1 and CDR2 (germline): LNHDA, SQIVND (reference sequence). V shed 0 bases and J 0 bases; nucleotides not matched to a gene: 7. The CDR3 is made up of 19 amino acids. CDR3 residues: CASSIDPPGTGSGANVLTF. The CDR3 DNA reads as TGTGCCAGTAGTATAGATCCCCCTGGGACAGGCTCTGGGGCCAACGTCCTGACTTTC.

CDR3 loop: CASADPGLNSPLHF. The CDR3 nucleotides are TGTGCCAGTGCTGACCCGGGTCTTAATTCACCCCTCCACTTT. The gene calls are TRBV19 and TRBJ1-6; D unresolved. The germline V and J ends were trimmed by 8 bases and 6 bases, with 14 bases remaining between them. Germline V gene sequence: CDR1 LNHDA, CDR2 SQIVND (reference sequence). This CDR3 comprises 14 residues.

The chain has TRBV6-5 and TRBJ2-2; 9 nucleotides line up with TRBD1. CDR1 and CDR2 from the germline V gene are MNHEY and SVGAGI. This CDR3 has 15 residues. J was trimmed by 0 bases and V by 5 bases; bases with no gene match: 1. The CDR3 loop reads CASSTGGANTGELFF. For the CDR3, the DNA is TGTGCCAGCAGTACAGGGGGCGCGAACACCGGGGAGCTGTTTTTT.

The CDR3 loop is CASSQGSGTYNGYTF. CDR3 in DNA: TGCGCCAGCAGCCAAGGCTCTGGTACCTATAATGGCTACACCTTC. The rearrangement uses TRBV4-3 and TRBJ1-2; D remains unclear. V gave up 1 base and J gave up 6 bases, with 15 bases separating them. CDR1 LGHNA and CDR2 YSLEER come from the germline V gene. The CDR3 length is 15 residues.

The CDR3 region is CASSKSGRDTEAFF. Here the CDR3 DNA reads TGTGCCAGCTCAAAAAGCGGAAGGGACACTGAAGCTTTCTTT. The chain links TRBV18 to TRBJ1-1; D unclear. V was clipped by 5 bases and J by 3 bases, with 13 bases between them. The CDR3 is 14 amino acids. Germline V CDR1 and CDR2: KGHSH, LQKENI.

This chain uses TRBV6-5 with TRBJ1-5; no clear D. The V end lost 0 bases, the J end lost 2 bases, and 8 bases lay between the germline ends. This CDR3 contains 15 residues. Germline CDR1 MNHEY, CDR2 SVGAGI. The DNA of the CDR3 is TGTGCCAGCAGTTACTCGTGGCGGGGCAATCAGCCCCAGCATTTT. Translating gives CASSYSWRGNQPQHF.

V gene TRBV7-9 combines with J gene TRBJ1-6, with 11 bases identical to TRBD1. This CDR3 contains 19 residues. The germline V gene has CDR1 SEHNR and CDR2 FQNEAQ (reference sequence). V was pared by 5 bases and J by 0 bases, with 9 bases of the junction left unmatched. CDR3 DNA sequence: TGTGCCAGCAGCCAGGGGACAGGGGGACCTAGCTCCTATAATTCACCCCTCCACTTT. Translation: CASSQGTGGPSSYNSPLHF.

The V and J genes are TRBV27 and TRBJ2-7, with no clear D. The CDR3 has 14 residues. Per the germline V gene, CDR1 is MNHEY and CDR2 is SMNVEV (reference sequence). Trimming stripped 6 bases from V and 4 bases from J, with 16 bases between. DNA for the CDR3: TGTGCCAGCAGCCTAACGGGTCTTTCTTACGAGCAGTACTTC. Translating it yields CASSLTGLSYEQYF.

The gene calls are TRBV4-3 and TRBJ1-2, with no clear D. The CDR3 extends over 16 amino acids. Between the trimmed V and J ends, which lost 0 bases and 3 bases, there was a span of 14 bases. Germline V gene sequence: CDR1 LGHNA, CDR2 YSLEER. CDR3 nucleotide sequence: TGCGCCAGCAGCCAAGATTTCGTCGGGATCTACTATGGCTACACCTTC. Encoded protein: CASSQDFVGIYYGYTF.

As to this clone: Other DNA sequences in the same sample also yield this CDR3. This chain uses TRBV6-5 with TRBJ2-3; 8 bases align to TRBD2. Germline V gene lookup returns CDR1 MNHEY and CDR2 SVGAGI. The CDR3 has 13 amino acids. The J segment lost 3 bases and the V segment lost 6 bases, leaving 2 bases of the junction unmatched. In DNA, the CDR3 is TGTGCCAGCAGAGGACTAGCAACAGATACGCAGTATTTT. This codes for CASRGLATDTQYF.

V gene TRBV2 combines with J gene TRBJ1-2, with D unresolved. The CDR3 consists of 12 residues. Germline V gene lookup returns CDR1 SNHLY and CDR2 FYNNEI. V lost 0 bases to trimming and J lost 4 bases, with 3 bases between them. Here the CDR3 reads CASSEASYGYTF. The CDR3 nucleotides are TGTGCCAGCAGTGAAGCTAGCTATGGCTACACCTTC.

V gene TRBV6-1 combines with J gene TRBJ2-5; D is perhaps TRBD2 (6 bases). The last part of the DNA fits TRBJ2-7 better; the J call may be wrong. The CDR3 loop spans 16 amino acids. The V gene's germline CDR1 is MNHNS and CDR2 SASEGT. The CDR3 spells CASSEWGSGLSYEQYF. CDR3 DNA sequence: TGTGCCAGCAGTGAGTGGGGGTCAGGACTATCCTACGAGCAGTACTTC.

This chain uses TRBV10-3 with TRBJ1-1; D is perhaps TRBD1 (6 bases). Germline CDR1 ENHRY, CDR2 SYGVKD. The germline V and J ends were trimmed by 7 bases and 8 bases, with 11 bases remaining between them. The CDR3 has 11 residues. The CDR3 loop is CAITGEGEAFF. The CDR3 DNA reads as TGTGCCATCACAGGGGAAGGGGAAGCTTTCTTT.

The chain links TRBV7-6 to TRBJ1-3; 9 bases fit TRBD1. This CDR3 spans 16 amino acids. Germline CDR1 and CDR2: SGHVS and FNYEAQ. Trimming removed 5 bases from V and 0 bases from J; junction bases left unmatched: 5. The CDR3 protein is CASSPQTGGSGNTIYF. The CDR3 nucleotides read TGTGCCAGCAGCCCCCAGACAGGGGGCTCTGGAAACACCATATATTTT.

This chain joins TRBV5-1 and TRBJ2-4, with a weak D call TRBD1 (7 bases). Between the trimmed V and J ends, which lost 3 bases and 0 bases, there was a span of 16 bases. The CDR3 consists of 17 residues. The germline V gene has CDR1 SGHRS and CDR2 YFSETQ. CDR3 nucleotides: TGCGCCAGCAGCTCGGGGGACAGTTTCTTAGCCAAAAACATTCAGTACTTC. Amino acids: CASSSGDSFLAKNIQYF.